This T cell receptor (beta chain) was found in a study of T cell repertoires in cytomegalovirus infection. TCRdb independently ran MiXCR on the reads; one entry per CDR3 protein. The data show approximately 500,000 distinct CDR3 sequences, about 17% seen once. Study-wide results and limits: Identification of carriers of CMV plus the relevant HLA was performed using cumulative public TCR beta family frequency.

This clonotype was detected a few times. Antigen specificity is unknown. Germline V gene sequence: CDR1 LNHDA, CDR2 SQIVND (reference sequence). Trimming shortened V by 3 bases and J by 4 bases, and 7 bases separated the two germline ends. CDR3 length equals 12 residues. Sequenced input: CD8+ T cells from PBMCs. The clonotype was recovered from a human donor in good health (CMV status not recorded). Some clones in this sample may be carry-over from other donors' samples. The J gene is TRBJ2-7, the V gene TRBV19, with D unclear. In nucleotides, the CDR3 is TGTGCCAGTAGTATGTCGGGTTACGAGCAGTACTTC. Translating it yields CASSMSGYEQYF.